This T cell receptor (beta chain) stems from a study of technical replicates of blood from a few donors. The table came from immunoSEQ multiplex PCR; TCRdb's copy has only in-frame clones and leaves some out. Of about 59,000 clones listed, approximately 86% are singletons. Germline CDR1 reads PRHDT; CDR2 reads FYEKMQ (reference sequence). The V and J ends lost 3 bases and 1 base respectively, with 12 bases between them. The CDR3 is 15 amino acids. The genes are TRBV13 and TRBJ1-1; the D gene is possibly TRBD1 (5 bases). The sequence came from a human donor in good health. Some clones in this sample may be carry-over from other donors' samples. Sequencing input: PBMCs. The CDR3 DNA reads TGTGCCAGCAGCTTGGGGCTTGGGGCGAACACTGAAGCTTTCTTT. Amino acids: CASSLGLGANTEAFF.